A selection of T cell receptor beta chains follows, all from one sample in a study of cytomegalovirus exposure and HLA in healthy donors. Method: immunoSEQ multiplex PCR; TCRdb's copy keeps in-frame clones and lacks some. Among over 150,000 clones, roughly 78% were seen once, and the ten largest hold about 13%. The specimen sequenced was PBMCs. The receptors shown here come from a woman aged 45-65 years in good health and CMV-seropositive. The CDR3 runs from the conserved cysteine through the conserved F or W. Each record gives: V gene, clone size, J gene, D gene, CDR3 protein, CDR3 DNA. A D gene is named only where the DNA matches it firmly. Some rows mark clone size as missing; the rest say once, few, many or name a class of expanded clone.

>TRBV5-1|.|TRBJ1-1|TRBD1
CASSRDRGGTEAFF
TGCGCCAGCAGCAGGGACAGGGGAGGAACTGAAGCTTTCTTT
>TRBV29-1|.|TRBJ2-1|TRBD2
CSVQKETSGGLTYNEQFF
TGCAGCGTTCAGAAGGAGACTAGCGGGGGCCTAACCTACAATGAGCAGTTCTTC
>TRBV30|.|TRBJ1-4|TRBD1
CAWGQGARYEKLFF
TGTGCCTGGGGACAGGGGGCGCGGTATGAAAAACTGTTTTTT
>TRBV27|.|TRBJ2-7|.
CASSFGPPYEQYF
TGTGCCAGCAGTTTCGGTCCGCCCTACGAGCAGTACTTC
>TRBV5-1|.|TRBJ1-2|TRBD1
CASSFTAGQGGNYGYTF
TGCGCCAGCAGCTTTACTGCAGGACAGGGGGGTAACTATGGCTACACCTTC
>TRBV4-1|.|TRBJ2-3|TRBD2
CASSQDLGAGGPTIDTQYF
TGCGCCAGCAGCCAAGATTTGGGCGCGGGGGGGCCCACTATAGATACGCAGTATTTT
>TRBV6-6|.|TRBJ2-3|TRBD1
CASSSGQVAADTQYF
TGTGCCAGCAGCTCGGGACAGGTGGCGGCAGATACGCAGTATTTT
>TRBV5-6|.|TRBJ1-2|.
CASNWAGVNYGYTF
TGTGCCAGCAATTGGGCAGGGGTTAACTATGGCTACACCTTC
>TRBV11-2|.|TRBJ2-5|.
CASSLARRRGETQYF
TGTGCCAGCAGCTTAGCGCGTCGGCGAGGGGAGACCCAGTACTTC
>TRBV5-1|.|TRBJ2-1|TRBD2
CASGDPRRGNNEQFF
TGCGCCAGCGGCGATCCTAGGCGGGGGAACAATGAGCAGTTCTTC
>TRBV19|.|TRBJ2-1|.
CASSIWTVDNEQFF
TGTGCCAGTAGTATTTGGACAGTTGACAATGAGCAGTTCTTC
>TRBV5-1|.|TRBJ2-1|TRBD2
CASSSSGGYNEQFF
TGCGCCAGCTCATCTAGCGGGGGATACAATGAGCAGTTCTTC
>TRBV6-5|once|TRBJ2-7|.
CASSYATRPYEQYF
TGTGCCAGCAGTTACGCGACTAGACCCTACGAGCAGTACTTC
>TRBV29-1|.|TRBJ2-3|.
CSVEDGDTQYF
TGCAGCGTTGAAGACGGGGATACGCAGTATTTT
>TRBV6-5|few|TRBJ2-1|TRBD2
CASRTSVYNEQFF
TGTGCCAGCAGGACTAGCGTTTACAATGAGCAGTTCTTC
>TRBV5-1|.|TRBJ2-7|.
CASSLVYGQYEQYF
TGCGCCAGCAGCTTGGTTTATGGGCAGTACGAGCAGTACTTC
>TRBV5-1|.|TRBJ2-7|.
CASSLIGQASYEQYF
TGCGCCAGCAGCTTAATAGGTCAGGCGTCCTACGAGCAGTACTTC